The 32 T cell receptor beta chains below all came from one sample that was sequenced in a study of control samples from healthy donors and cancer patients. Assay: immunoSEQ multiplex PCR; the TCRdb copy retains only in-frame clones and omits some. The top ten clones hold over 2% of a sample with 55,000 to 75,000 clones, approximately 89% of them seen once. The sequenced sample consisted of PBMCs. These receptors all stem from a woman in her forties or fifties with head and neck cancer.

The CDR3 loop is CASSVAPSYNEQFF. The CDR3, as DNA: TGTGCCAGCAGCGTAGCGCCGTCCTACAATGAGCAGTTCTTC. The rearrangement joins TRBV9 to TRBJ2-1; D is unclear. With 0 bases removed from V and 1 base from J, the gap between germline ends came to 5 bases. This CDR3 has 14 residues. Germline V CDR1 and CDR2: SGDLS, YYNGEE.

CDR3 in amino acids: CAWTEGVSSYTF. As DNA, the CDR3 is TGTGCCTGGACCGAAGGGGTGTCGAGCTACACCTTC. The chain recombines TRBV30 with TRBJ1-2, with TRBD1 as a possible D gene (5 bases). CDR3 length: 12 amino acids. Germline CDR1 GTSNPN, CDR2 SVGIG (reference sequence). V lost 4 bases, J lost 9 bases, and 15 bases lay in between.

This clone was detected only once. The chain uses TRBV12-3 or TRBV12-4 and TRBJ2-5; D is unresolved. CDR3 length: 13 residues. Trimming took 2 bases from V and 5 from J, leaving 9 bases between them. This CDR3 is CASSLRGWETQYF. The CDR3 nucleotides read TGTGCCAGCAGTTTACGCGGTTGGGAGACCCAGTACTTC.

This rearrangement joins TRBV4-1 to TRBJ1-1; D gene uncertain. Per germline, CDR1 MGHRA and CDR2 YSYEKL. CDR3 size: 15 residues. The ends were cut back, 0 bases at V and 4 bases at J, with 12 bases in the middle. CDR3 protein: CASSQEPTAGTEAFF. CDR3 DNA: TGCGCCAGCAGCCAAGAGCCCACCGCGGGCACTGAAGCTTTCTTT.

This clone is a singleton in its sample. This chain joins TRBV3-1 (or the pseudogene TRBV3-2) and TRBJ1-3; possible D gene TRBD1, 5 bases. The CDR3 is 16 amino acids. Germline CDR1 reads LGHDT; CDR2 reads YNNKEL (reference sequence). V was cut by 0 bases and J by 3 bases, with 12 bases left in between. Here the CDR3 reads CASSQEGGLGGNTIYF. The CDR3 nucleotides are TGTGCCAGCAGCCAAGAGGGGGGGTTGGGTGGAAACACCATATATTTT.

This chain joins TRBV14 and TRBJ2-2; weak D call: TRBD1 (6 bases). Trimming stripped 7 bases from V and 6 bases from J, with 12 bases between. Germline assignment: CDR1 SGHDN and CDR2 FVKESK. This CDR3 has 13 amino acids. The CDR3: CASTSGEAGELFF. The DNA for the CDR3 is TGTGCCAGCACCTCAGGGGAAGCCGGGGAGCTGTTTTTT.

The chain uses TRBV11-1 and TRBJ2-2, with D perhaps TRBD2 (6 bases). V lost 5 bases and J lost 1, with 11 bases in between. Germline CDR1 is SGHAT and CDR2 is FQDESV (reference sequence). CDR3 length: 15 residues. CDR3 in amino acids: CASSPLRGNTGELFF. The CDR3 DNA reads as TGTGCCAGCAGCCCCTTGCGGGGGAACACCGGGGAGCTGTTTTTT.

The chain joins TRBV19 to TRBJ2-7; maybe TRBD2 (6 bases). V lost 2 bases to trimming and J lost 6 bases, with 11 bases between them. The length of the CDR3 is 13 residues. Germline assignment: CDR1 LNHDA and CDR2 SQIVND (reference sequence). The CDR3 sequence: CASSITRGIEQYF. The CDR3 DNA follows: TGTGCCAGTAGTATAACCCGGGGGATCGAGCAGTACTTC. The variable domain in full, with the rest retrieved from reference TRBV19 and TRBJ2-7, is DGGITQSPKYLFRKEGQNVTLSCEQNLNHDAMYWYRQDPGQGLRLIYYSQIVNDFQKGDIAEGYSVSREKKESFPLTVTSAQKNPTAFYLCASSITRGIEQYFGPGTRLTVT.

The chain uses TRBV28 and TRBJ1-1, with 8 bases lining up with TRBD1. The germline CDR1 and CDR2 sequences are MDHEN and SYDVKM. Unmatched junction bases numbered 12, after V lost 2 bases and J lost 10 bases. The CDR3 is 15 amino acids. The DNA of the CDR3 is TGTGCCAGCAGTTTACTGACTACAGGGGGAGTAAGAGCTTTCTTT. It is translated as CASSLLTTGGVRAFF.

The CDR3 DNA is TGTGCCAGCAGTCGGTCGGATAGCGGGGCGGTGAACACCGGGGAGCTGTTTTTT. Translation gives CASSRSDSGAVNTGELFF. This sequence joins TRBV6-6 and TRBJ2-2; TRBD2 matches at 8 bases. The CDR3 loop spans 18 amino acids. The V gene end was trimmed by 5 bases and the J gene end by 1 base; junction bases not matched to a gene: 12. CDR1 and CDR2 (germline): MNHNY, SVGAGI (reference sequence).

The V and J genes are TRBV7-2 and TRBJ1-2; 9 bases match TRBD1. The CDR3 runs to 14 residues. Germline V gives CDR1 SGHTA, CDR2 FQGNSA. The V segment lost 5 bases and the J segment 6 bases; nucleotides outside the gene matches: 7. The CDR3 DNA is TGTGCCAGCAGCCTCCAGGGACAGGGAAATGGCTACACCTTC. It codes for CASSLQGQGNGYTF.

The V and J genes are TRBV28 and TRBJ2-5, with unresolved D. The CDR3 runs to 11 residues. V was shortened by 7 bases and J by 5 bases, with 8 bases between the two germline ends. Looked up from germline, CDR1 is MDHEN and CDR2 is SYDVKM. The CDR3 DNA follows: TGTGCCAGCATCGATAGGGAGACCCAGTACTTC. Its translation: CASIDRETQYF. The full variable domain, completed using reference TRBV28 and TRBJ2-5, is DVKVTQSSRYLVKRTGEKVFLECVQDMDHENMFWYRQDPGLGLRLIYFSYDVKMKEKGDIPEGYSVSREKKERFSLILESASTNQTSMYLCASIDRETQYFGPGTRLLVL.

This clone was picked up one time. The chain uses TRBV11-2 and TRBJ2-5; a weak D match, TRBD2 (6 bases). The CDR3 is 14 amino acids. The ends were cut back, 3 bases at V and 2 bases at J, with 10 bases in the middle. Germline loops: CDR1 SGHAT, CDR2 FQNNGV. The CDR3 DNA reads TGTGCCAGCAGCTTTGGTGGGGGGCAAGAGACCCAGTACTTC. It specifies CASSFGGGQETQYF.

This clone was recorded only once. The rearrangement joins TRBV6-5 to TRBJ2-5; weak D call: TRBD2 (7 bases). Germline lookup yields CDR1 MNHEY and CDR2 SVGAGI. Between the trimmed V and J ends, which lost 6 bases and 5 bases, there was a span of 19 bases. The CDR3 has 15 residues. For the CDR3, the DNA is TGTGCCAGCAGCCCACAGGGCCCGGGGGGTGAGACCCAGTACTTC. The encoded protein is CASSPQGPGGETQYF.

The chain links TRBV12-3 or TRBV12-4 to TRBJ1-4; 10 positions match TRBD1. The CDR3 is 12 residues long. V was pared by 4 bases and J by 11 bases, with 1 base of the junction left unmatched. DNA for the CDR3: TGTGCCAGCAGTTCGGACAGGGGGAAACTGTTTTTT. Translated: CASSSDRGKLFF.

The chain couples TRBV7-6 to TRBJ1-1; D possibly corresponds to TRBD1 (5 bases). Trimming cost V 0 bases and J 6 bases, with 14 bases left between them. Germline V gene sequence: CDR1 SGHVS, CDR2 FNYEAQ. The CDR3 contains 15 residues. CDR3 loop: CASSLAPVRVAEAFF. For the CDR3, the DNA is TGTGCCAGCAGCTTAGCGCCCGTCAGGGTCGCTGAAGCTTTCTTT.

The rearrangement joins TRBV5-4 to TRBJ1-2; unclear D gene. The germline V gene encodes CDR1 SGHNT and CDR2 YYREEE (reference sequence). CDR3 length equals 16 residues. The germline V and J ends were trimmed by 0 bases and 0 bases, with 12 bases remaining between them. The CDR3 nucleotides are TGTGCCAGCAGCTTGGCCGGGTCCTCAGCTAACTATGGCTACACCTTC. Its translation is CASSLAGSSANYGYTF.

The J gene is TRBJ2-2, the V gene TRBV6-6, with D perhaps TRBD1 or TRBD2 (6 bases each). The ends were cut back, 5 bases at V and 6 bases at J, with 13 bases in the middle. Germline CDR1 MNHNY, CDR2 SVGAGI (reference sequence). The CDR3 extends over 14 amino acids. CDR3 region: CASSRPGGPGELFF. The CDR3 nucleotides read TGTGCCAGCAGTCGACCCGGGGGCCCCGGGGAGCTGTTTTTT.

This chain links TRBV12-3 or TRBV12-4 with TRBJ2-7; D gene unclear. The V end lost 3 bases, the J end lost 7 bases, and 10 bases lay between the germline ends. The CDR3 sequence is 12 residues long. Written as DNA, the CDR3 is TGTGCCAGCAGTTTTCTCCTCGGGGAGCAGTACTTC. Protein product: CASSFLLGEQYF.

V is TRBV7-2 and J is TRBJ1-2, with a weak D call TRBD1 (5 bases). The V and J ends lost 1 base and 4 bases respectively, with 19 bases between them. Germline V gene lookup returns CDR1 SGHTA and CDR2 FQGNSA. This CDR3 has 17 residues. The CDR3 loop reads CASSLVGGIRLTYGYTF. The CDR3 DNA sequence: TGTGCCAGCAGCTTAGTCGGGGGGATCCGTTTAACCTATGGCTACACCTTC.

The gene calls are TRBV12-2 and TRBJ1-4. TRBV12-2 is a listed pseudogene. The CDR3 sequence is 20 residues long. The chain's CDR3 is CASRLGPTGQPGSGNEKLFF. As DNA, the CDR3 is TGTGCAAGTCGCTTAGGCCCGACGGGCCAGCCCGGTAGTGGTAATGAAAAACTGTTTTTT.

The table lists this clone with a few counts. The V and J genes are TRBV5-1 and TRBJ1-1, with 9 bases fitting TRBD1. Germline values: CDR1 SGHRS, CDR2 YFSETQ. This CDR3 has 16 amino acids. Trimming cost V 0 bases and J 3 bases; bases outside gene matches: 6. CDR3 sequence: CASSLAPRTGDTEAFF. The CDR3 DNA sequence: TGCGCCAGCAGCTTGGCGCCCCGGACAGGGGACACTGAAGCTTTCTTT.

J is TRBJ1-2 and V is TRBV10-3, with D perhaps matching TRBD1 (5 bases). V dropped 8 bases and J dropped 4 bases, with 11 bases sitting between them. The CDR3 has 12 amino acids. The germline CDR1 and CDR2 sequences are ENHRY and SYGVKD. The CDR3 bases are TGTGCCATCGAAGACAGAGCCTATGGCTACACCTTC. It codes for CAIEDRAYGYTF.

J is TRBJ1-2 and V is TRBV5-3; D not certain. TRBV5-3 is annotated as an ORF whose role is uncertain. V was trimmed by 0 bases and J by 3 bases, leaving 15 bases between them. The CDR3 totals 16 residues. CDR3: CARSLDWRQTYYGYTF. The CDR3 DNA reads TGTGCCAGAAGCTTGGATTGGCGTCAGACATACTATGGCTACACCTTC.

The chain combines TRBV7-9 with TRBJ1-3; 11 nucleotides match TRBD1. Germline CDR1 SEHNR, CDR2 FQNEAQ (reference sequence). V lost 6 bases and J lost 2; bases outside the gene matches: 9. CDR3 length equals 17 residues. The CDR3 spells CASRQPGQGVTGNTIYF. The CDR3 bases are TGTGCCAGCAGACAACCGGGACAGGGGGTTACTGGAAACACCATATATTTT.

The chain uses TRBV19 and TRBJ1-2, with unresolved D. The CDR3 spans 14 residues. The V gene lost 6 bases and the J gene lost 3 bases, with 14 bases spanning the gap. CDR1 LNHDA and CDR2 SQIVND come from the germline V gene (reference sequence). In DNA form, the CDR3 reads TGTGCCAGTAGGGAGAGAAGGGTCTACTATGGCTACACCTTC. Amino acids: CASRERRVYYGYTF. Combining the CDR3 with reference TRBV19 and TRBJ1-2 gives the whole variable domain DGGITQSPKYLFRKEGQNVTLSCEQNLNHDAMYWYRQDPGQGLRLIYYSQIVNDFQKGDIAEGYSVSREKKESFPLTVTSAQKNPTAFYLCASRERRVYYGYTFGSGTRLTVV.

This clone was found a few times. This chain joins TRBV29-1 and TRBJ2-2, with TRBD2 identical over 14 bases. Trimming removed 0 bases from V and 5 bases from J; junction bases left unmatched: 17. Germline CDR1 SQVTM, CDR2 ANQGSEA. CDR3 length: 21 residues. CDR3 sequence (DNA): TGCAGCGTTGAAGACCCACTCGGCCGACTAGCGGGGGGGCCGAGGACCGGGGAGCTGTTTTTT. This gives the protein CSVEDPLGRLAGGPRTGELFF.

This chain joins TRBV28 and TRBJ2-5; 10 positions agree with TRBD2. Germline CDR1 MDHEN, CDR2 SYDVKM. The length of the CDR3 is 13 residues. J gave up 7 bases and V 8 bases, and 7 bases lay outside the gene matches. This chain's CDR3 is CASYSGGAGTQYF. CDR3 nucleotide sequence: TGTGCCAGCTACAGCGGGGGGGCGGGGACCCAGTACTTC.

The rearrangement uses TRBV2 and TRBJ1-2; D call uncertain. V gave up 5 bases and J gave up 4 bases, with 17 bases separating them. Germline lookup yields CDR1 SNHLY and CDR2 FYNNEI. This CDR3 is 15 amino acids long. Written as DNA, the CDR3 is TGTGCCAGCAGTCTCACGCGAGGTGGGCCCTATGGCTACACCTTC. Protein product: CASSLTRGGPYGYTF.

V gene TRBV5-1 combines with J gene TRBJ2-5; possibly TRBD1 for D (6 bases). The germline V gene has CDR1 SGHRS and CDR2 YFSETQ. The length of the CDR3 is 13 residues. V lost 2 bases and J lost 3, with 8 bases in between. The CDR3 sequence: CASSFTGKETQYF. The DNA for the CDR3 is TGCGCCAGCAGCTTTACAGGGAAAGAGACCCAGTACTTC.

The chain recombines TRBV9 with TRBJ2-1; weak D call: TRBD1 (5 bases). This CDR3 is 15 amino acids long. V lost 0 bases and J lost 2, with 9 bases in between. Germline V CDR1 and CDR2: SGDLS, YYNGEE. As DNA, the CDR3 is TGTGCCAGCAGCGTAGCACAGGATCCCTACAATGAGCAGTTCTTC. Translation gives CASSVAQDPYNEQFF.

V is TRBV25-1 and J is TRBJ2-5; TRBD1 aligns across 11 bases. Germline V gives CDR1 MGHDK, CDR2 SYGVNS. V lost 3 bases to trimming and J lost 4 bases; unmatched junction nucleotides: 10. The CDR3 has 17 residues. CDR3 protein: CASSDPVGGTGGETQYF. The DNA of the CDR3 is TGTGCCAGCAGTGACCCGGTGGGGGGGACAGGGGGAGAGACCCAGTACTTC.